The rows below give T cell receptor beta chains drawn from one sample of a study of T cell responses to AZD1222 COVID-19 vaccine. Repertoires were generated with immunoSEQ multiplex PCR, while TCRdb's copy carries only in-frame clones and drops some. The table lists under 140,000 clones, around 92% of them singletons. Sample: peripheral blood, taken on day 0 of AZD1222 vaccination. Receptors were obtained from an adult in good health. CDR3s include the opening cysteine and the closing phenylalanine or tryptophan. A D gene is named only where the DNA matches it firmly. Expanded clones are given a class, and other clones once, few, many or no size at all.

>NA|NA|TRBJ2-7|TRBV28
TGTGCCAGCAGCTATAGCCGGATCGGGACACCGAGCTCCTACGAGCAGTACTTC
CASSYSRIGTPSSYEQYF
>NA|NA|TRBJ2-5|TRBV7-9
TGTGCCAGCACGCAGGATTTGGGGGAGACCCAGTACTTC
CASTQDLGETQYF
>NA|TRBD1|TRBJ2-7|TRBV10-3
TGTGCCATCAGTGAGCCGGGACAGACCTACGAGCAGTACTTC
CAISEPGQTYEQYF
>NA|TRBD1|TRBJ1-1|TRBV12-3/TRBV12-4
TGTGCCAGCAGAGGGACAGCTAACACTGAAGCTTTCTTT
CASRGTANTEAFF
>NA|TRBD1|TRBJ2-2|TRBV5-1
TGCGCCAGCAGCTTAGTCGGGGACAGCCTCACCGGGGAGCTGTTTTTT
CASSLVGDSLTGELFF
>once|NA|TRBJ2-1|TRBV19
TGTGCCAGTAGTTGGGGGTCGGGCAATGAGCAGTTCTTC
CASSWGSGNEQFF
>NA|TRBD2|TRBJ2-1|TRBV7-9
TGTGCCAGCAGCTTAGTTAGCGGGGGGGAGAATGAGCAGTTCTTC
CASSLVSGGENEQFF
>NA|NA|TRBJ2-7|TRBV5-1
TGCGCCAGCAGCCCTGACGGGGGGCATTACGAGCAGTACTTC
CASSPDGGHYEQYF
>once|TRBD1|TRBJ2-7|TRBV27
TGTGCCAGCAGTCGAACCACAGGGGGCGGCAGGTACGAGCAGTACTTC
CASSRTTGGGRYEQYF
>NA|NA|TRBJ2-1|TRBV21-1
TGTGCCAGCAGCAAAGGCTTCGGGGAGCCCAGCTCCTACAATGAGCAGTTCTTC
CASSKGFGEPSSYNEQFF
>NA|NA|TRBJ1-1|TRBV2
TGTGCCAGCAGTACTTCAGGGCGGAACACTGAAGCTTTCTTT
CASSTSGRNTEAFF
>NA|NA|TRBJ1-1|TRBV12-5
TGTGCTAGTGGTTTGGGGCTAAACACTGAAGCTTTCTTT
CASGLGLNTEAFF
>NA|NA|TRBJ2-3|TRBV7-8
TGTGCCAGCAGCTCGTGGACGGCACAGATATGGCAGTATTTT
CASSSWTAQIWQYF
>NA|NA|TRBJ2-1|TRBV2
TGTGCCAGCAGTTCTGGGGGAGAGCAGTTCTTC
CASSSGGEQFF
>NA|NA|TRBJ1-1|TRBV12-3/TRBV12-4
TGTGCCAGCAGTCGCGACGGGAGCACTGAAGCTTTCTTT
CASSRDGSTEAFF
>NA|NA|TRBJ1-6|TRBV28
TGTGCCAGCAGTCCGGGACCTTATTCACCCCTCCACTTT
CASSPGPYSPLHF
>NA|NA|TRBJ2-7|TRBV18
TGTGCCAGCTCACCCCCTCTGGGAGAGGAGCAGTACTTC
CASSPPLGEEQYF
>few|NA|TRBJ1-4|TRBV11-2
TGTGCCAGCAGCATCGGTCGGGGGGTAATAGTTGAAAAACTGTTTTTT
CASSIGRGVIVEKLFF
>NA|NA|TRBJ2-3|TRBV4-1
TGCGCCAGCAGGCCCGGATTTAGCACAGATACGCAGTATTTT
CASRPGFSTDTQYF
>NA|TRBD2|TRBJ2-5|TRBV30
TGTGCCTGGAGTATAGGGCTAGCGGGGGTGGAGACCCAGTACTTC
CAWSIGLAGVETQYF
>NA|TRBD1|TRBJ1-2|TRBV28
TGTGCCAGCAGTTTATGGGTGGGACAGCCTATCCGGGGCTACACCTTC
CASSLWVGQPIRGYTF
>once|NA|TRBJ2-7|TRBV15
TGTGCCACCAGCAGGGGCTTCGCCCCCTACGAGCAGTACTTC
CATSRGFAPYEQYF
>NA|NA|TRBJ2-2|TRBV28
TGTGCCAGCAGCCCCATAAGGACCGGGGAGCTGTTTTTT
CASSPIRTGELFF
>NA|TRBD1|TRBJ1-2|TRBV24-1
TGTGCCACCAGTGACCTAAACAGGGGAGTTGGCTACACCTTC
CATSDLNRGVGYTF
>NA|NA|TRBJ2-7|TRBV28
TGTGCCAGCAGTTTATGGGAGGGAAAGTCCTACGAGCAGTACTTC
CASSLWEGKSYEQYF
>NA|NA|TRBJ1-2|TRBV5-5
TGTGCCAGCAGCTTGGTTATGGGGGGTAACTATGGCTACACCTTC
CASSLVMGGNYGYTF
>NA|NA|TRBJ1-1|TRBV12-3/TRBV12-4
TGTGCCAGCACCCTGGGGGGCACTGAAGCTTTCTTT
CASTLGGTEAFF
>NA|TRBD1|TRBJ2-7|TRBV5-5
TGTGCCAGCAGGCCCGGACAGGGCTCCTACGAGCAGTACTTC
CASRPGQGSYEQYF
>few|TRBD1|TRBJ1-2|TRBV19
TGTGCCAGTAGTATTGGACAGGGGCGAGCTAACTATGGCTACACCTTC
CASSIGQGRANYGYTF
>NA|NA|TRBJ1-1|TRBV11-2
TGTGCCAGCAGCTTTTCGATAGCGGCAGGACCACGACTGAACACTGAAGCTTTCTTT
CASSFSIAAGPRLNTEAFF
>NA|NA|TRBJ1-2|TRBV27
TGTGCCAGCACCCCTAGTCCGGGGACGTATGGCTACACCTTC
CASTPSPGTYGYTF
>NA|NA|TRBJ1-5|TRBV19
TGTGCCAGCATGGGGAGCAATCAGCCCCAGCATTTT
CASMGSNQPQHF
>NA|NA|TRBJ2-7|TRBV19
TGTGCCAGTAGTATCGACACCAGCTCCTACGAGCAGTACTTC
CASSIDTSSYEQYF
>NA|NA|TRBJ1-5|TRBV6-1
TGTGCCAGCAGTGAAGAGGGGCTCAGCAATCAGCCCCAGCATTTT
CASSEEGLSNQPQHF
>NA|NA|TRBJ1-6|TRBV30
TGTGCCTGGAGTAACCGGGACTTTTATTCACCCCTCCACTTT
CAWSNRDFYSPLHF
>once|NA|TRBJ1-5|TRBV4-1
TGCGCCAGCAGCCAAGATCCAGGGCAGAACAATCAGCCCCAGCATTTT
CASSQDPGQNNQPQHF
>NA|TRBD1|TRBJ2-7|TRBV19
TGTGCCAGTAGTACGACAGGGGGGCATACCTACGAGCAGTACTTC
CASSTTGGHTYEQYF
>NA|NA|TRBJ2-1|TRBV5-4
TGTGCCAGCAGCTCCCCATCCCGTAATGAGCAGTTCTTC
CASSSPSRNEQFF
>NA|NA|TRBJ1-1|TRBV7-9
TGTGCCAGCGGGGGCGTGGGTAAAACTGAAGCTTTCTTT
CASGGVGKTEAFF
>NA|TRBD2|TRBJ2-7|TRBV11-1
TGTGCCAGCAGCTGGGGGGGTCGGACCTACGAGCAGTACTTC
CASSWGGRTYEQYF
>few|NA|TRBJ1-6|TRBV14
TGTGCCAGCAGCCCTCACCGTAATCTTAATTCACCCCTCCACTTT
CASSPHRNLNSPLHF
>NA|TRBD2|TRBJ2-1|TRBV9
TGTGCCAGCAGCGAAGCGGGGGGGCCCTACAATGAGCAGTTCTTC
CASSEAGGPYNEQFF
>NA|NA|TRBJ2-1|TRBV6-5
TGTGCCAGCAGCGAGACTTCTTACAATGAGCAGTTCTTC
CASSETSYNEQFF
>NA|TRBD2|TRBJ2-7|TRBV5-1
TGCGCCAGCAGCTTGGGTATCGAGCGGGGCTCCTACGAGCAGTACTTC
CASSLGIERGSYEQYF
>NA|NA|TRBJ1-2|TRBV7-2
TGTGCCAGCAGCTTAGATCAGGGGCCCTATGGCTACACCTTC
CASSLDQGPYGYTF
>NA|NA|TRBJ1-1|TRBV11-2
TGTGCCAGCAGCTCCGGGAGGTGGAACACTGAAGCTTTCTTT
CASSSGRWNTEAFF
>once|TRBD2|TRBJ2-1|TRBV6-5
TGTGCCAGCAAGGGCAGCCTAGCGGTGTACAATGAGCAGTTCTTC
CASKGSLAVYNEQFF
>NA|TRBD1|TRBJ2-7|TRBV19
TGTGCCAGTAGTGCCGGGACAGGAGCCTACGAGCAGTACTTC
CASSAGTGAYEQYF
>NA|NA|TRBJ2-7|TRBV19
TGTGCCTCTAGAGGGACGTCGACCCCCTACGAGCAGTACTTC
CASRGTSTPYEQYF
>NA|NA|TRBJ1-2|TRBV27
TGTGCCAGCAGGGGGGGGGCCTATGGCTACACCTTC
CASRGGAYGYTF
>NA|TRBD2|TRBJ2-1|TRBV15
TGTGCCACCAGCAGCCTTGCCGGAGCGGGGGGGCCCTATGAGCAGTTCTTC
CATSSLAGAGGPYEQFF
>NA|NA|TRBJ1-3|TRBV28
TGTGCCAGCAGTTTCCGCGAGACACCGTGGATCACCATATATTTT
CASSFRETPWITIYF
>NA|TRBD1|TRBJ2-3|TRBV29-1
TGCAGCGCCAGTTCCGGGACAGGGATCGCAGATACGCAGTATTTT
CSASSGTGIADTQYF